Here is one T cell receptor (beta chain) with its context. Its specificity is unknown. V was trimmed by 1 base and J by 5 bases, leaving 19 bases between them. The V gene's germline CDR1 is MGHRA and CDR2 YSYEKL. This CDR3 contains 17 residues. This specimen comes from a study of T cell responses to AZD1222 COVID-19 vaccine. Findings and limits, study-wide: Spike-specific TCR breadth and depth both grew after two AZD1222 doses. Sampling that yielded the repertoires occurred only after the peak T cell response.

Assay used: immunoSEQ multiplex PCR; TCRdb lists only in-frame clones, some missing. The sample has about 140,000 clones, over 85% seen once. Here the sequenced sample was peripheral blood, taken on day 0 of MenACWY control vaccination. J is TRBJ2-3 and V is TRBV4-1; D is undetermined. The TCR sequence derives from an adult in good health. The CDR3 is CASSQVGGVGFRDTQYF. CDR3 in DNA: TGCGCCAGCAGCCAAGTAGGTGGGGTGGGGTTTAGAGATACGCAGTATTTT.